This TCR beta chain was retrieved from a study of blood T cell repertoires in COVID-19. About the research overall: Sources were T cells, B-cell-depleted T cells, or PBMCs; the material itself was cDNA or gDNA.

Method: immunoSEQ multiplex PCR; TCRdb's copy keeps in-frame clones and lacks some. The repertoire has under 250,000 clones, over 80% of them found once; the top ten carry roughly 1.9%. Per the germline V gene, CDR1 is MNHEY and CDR2 is SMNVEV (reference sequence). CDR3 length: 15 residues. The junction had 4 bases not matched to a gene; V was cut back by 0 bases and J by 8 bases. The V call is TRBV27, the J call TRBJ1-2, with TRBD1 identical over 12 bases. The sequenced sample was peripheral blood. This TCR came from a man aged 30-40 years who had recovered from COVID-19. Written as DNA, the CDR3 is TGTGCCAGCAGTTTATCCTCCGGGACAGGGGGCGGCTACACCTTC. It encodes CASSLSSGTGGGYTF.